The rows below give T cell receptor beta chains drawn from one sample of a study of T cells in localized non-small cell lung cancer. Using immunoSEQ multiplex PCR, the repertoire was profiled, and TCRdb retains in-frame clones only, with some absent. Of 15,000 to 25,000 clones in the sample, about 93% were seen once. This material consisted of peripheral blood, taken before any cancer treatment. These receptors were obtained from a male donor at least 60 years old with stage I squamous cell lung carcinoma. Each CDR3 is given with its conserved first and last residue. The order of the fields is clone size, V gene, J gene, D gene, CDR3 DNA, CDR3 protein. A D gene is named only where the DNA matches it firmly. Rows may omit the clone size; those that give it use once, few, many or a size class.

abundance: -
v_gene: TRBV4-3
j_gene: TRBJ2-1
d_gene: -
CDR3nt: TGCGCCAGCACCCAACTCCTAGCAGAATACAATGAGCAGTTCTTC
CDR3aa: CASTQLLAEYNEQFF

abundance: -
v_gene: TRBV29-1
j_gene: TRBJ2-5
d_gene: TRBD1
CDR3nt: TGCAGCGTTGGTCCCGGGACAGGGTTTGAGACCCAGTACTTC
CDR3aa: CSVGPGTGFETQYF

abundance: -
v_gene: TRBV27
j_gene: TRBJ1-5
d_gene: -
CDR3nt: TGTGCCAGCAGTTTATCCAGTTGGGTTCAGCCCCAGCATTTT
CDR3aa: CASSLSSWVQPQHF

abundance: -
v_gene: TRBV7-9
j_gene: TRBJ2-7
d_gene: -
CDR3nt: TGTGCCAGCAGCTCCGGACTGGTCTACGAGCAGTACTTC
CDR3aa: CASSSGLVYEQYF

abundance: -
v_gene: TRBV6-5
j_gene: TRBJ1-3
d_gene: -
CDR3nt: TGTGCCAGCAGTTTTTCTTCTAGAGCCGGAAACACCATATATTTT
CDR3aa: CASSFSSRAGNTIYF

abundance: -
v_gene: TRBV11-2
j_gene: TRBJ2-4
d_gene: -
CDR3nt: TGTGCCAGCAGACCTACAGGCGGCACCAAAAACATTCAGTACTTC
CDR3aa: CASRPTGGTKNIQYF

abundance: -
v_gene: TRBV28
j_gene: TRBJ2-1
d_gene: -
CDR3nt: TGTGCCAGCAGTTTTTCCGGCGAGCAGTTCTTC
CDR3aa: CASSFSGEQFF

abundance: -
v_gene: TRBV7-8
j_gene: TRBJ2-1
d_gene: TRBD2
CDR3nt: TGTGCCAGCAGCTTCAGCGGGAGCAGGTCCTACAATGAGCAGTTCTTC
CDR3aa: CASSFSGSRSYNEQFF

abundance: -
v_gene: TRBV6-1
j_gene: TRBJ2-7
d_gene: TRBD1
CDR3nt: TGTGCCAGCAAGACAGGGATCCTCTACGAGCAGTACTTC
CDR3aa: CASKTGILYEQYF

abundance: -
v_gene: TRBV28
j_gene: TRBJ2-3
d_gene: TRBD1
CDR3nt: TGTGCCAGCAGACCAGGGACAGGAAAAGGCACAGATACGCAGTATTTT
CDR3aa: CASRPGTGKGTDTQYF

abundance: -
v_gene: TRBV6-4
j_gene: TRBJ2-2
d_gene: -
CDR3nt: TGTGCCAGCAGAAAGGACGGCACCGGGGAGCTGTTTTTT
CDR3aa: CASRKDGTGELFF

abundance: -
v_gene: TRBV19
j_gene: TRBJ2-6
d_gene: -
CDR3nt: TGTGCCAGTAGTAGGGATGTGACAGTAGGTGGGGCCAACGTCCTGACTTTC
CDR3aa: CASSRDVTVGGANVLTF

abundance: -
v_gene: TRBV2
j_gene: TRBJ2-3
d_gene: -
CDR3nt: TGTGCCGTCACAGAAAGCACAGATACGCAGTATTTT
CDR3aa: CAVTESTDTQYF

abundance: -
v_gene: TRBV6-5
j_gene: TRBJ2-7
d_gene: -
CDR3nt: TGTGCCAGCAGCAGGACAAGTAACTACGAGCAGTACTTC
CDR3aa: CASSRTSNYEQYF

abundance: -
v_gene: TRBV7-7
j_gene: TRBJ2-1
d_gene: TRBD1
CDR3nt: TGTGCCAGCAGTCCCAACCGGGACAGCTACAATGAGCAGTTCTTC
CDR3aa: CASSPNRDSYNEQFF

abundance: -
v_gene: TRBV11-2
j_gene: TRBJ2-1
d_gene: -
CDR3nt: TGTGCCAGCAACAGCGGAGAGTACAATGAGCAGTTCTTC
CDR3aa: CASNSGEYNEQFF

abundance: -
v_gene: TRBV29-1
j_gene: TRBJ2-7
d_gene: TRBD2
CDR3nt: TGCAGCGTTGAGGAAACTAGCGGTCCCTCCTACGAGCAGTACTTC
CDR3aa: CSVEETSGPSYEQYF

abundance: -
v_gene: TRBV4-3
j_gene: TRBJ1-4
d_gene: -
CDR3nt: TGCGCCAGCAGCCAAGATATTGGAAGTTTACGGGAAAAACTGTTTTTT
CDR3aa: CASSQDIGSLREKLFF

abundance: -
v_gene: TRBV19
j_gene: TRBJ1-1
d_gene: TRBD1
CDR3nt: TGTGCCAGTAGTGGGACAGGGGGCACTGAAGCTTTCTTT
CDR3aa: CASSGTGGTEAFF

abundance: -
v_gene: TRBV6-1
j_gene: TRBJ1-2
d_gene: -
CDR3nt: TGTGCCAGCAGTGCGGGATACAACTATGGCTACACCTTC
CDR3aa: CASSAGYNYGYTF

abundance: -
v_gene: TRBV5-1
j_gene: TRBJ2-7
d_gene: -
CDR3nt: TGCGCCAGCAGCGACTCCTACGAGCAGTACTTC
CDR3aa: CASSDSYEQYF

abundance: -
v_gene: TRBV5-6
j_gene: TRBJ2-5
d_gene: -
CDR3nt: TGTGCCAGCAGCCCGGGTGGAGCGGTCGGAGAGACCCAGTACTTC
CDR3aa: CASSPGGAVGETQYF

abundance: -
v_gene: TRBV15
j_gene: TRBJ2-7
d_gene: -
CDR3nt: TGTGCCACCAGCGGAGTTGCGACAGTATGGTACGAGCAGTACTTC
CDR3aa: CATSGVATVWYEQYF

abundance: -
v_gene: TRBV5-1
j_gene: TRBJ1-2
d_gene: -
CDR3nt: TGCGCCAGCAGCCCGGGTTGGGGCCAGGGAGGGAAGGCTAACTATGGCTACACCTTC
CDR3aa: CASSPGWGQGGKANYGYTF

abundance: -
v_gene: TRBV7-6
j_gene: TRBJ2-7
d_gene: -
CDR3nt: TGTGCCAGCAGCTTAGGTTCCCAGTCCTACGAGCAGTACTTC
CDR3aa: CASSLGSQSYEQYF

abundance: -
v_gene: TRBV6-6
j_gene: TRBJ1-5
d_gene: -
CDR3nt: TGTGCCAGCAGTCCACACAGGGAGGGAAATCAGCCCCAGCATTTT
CDR3aa: CASSPHREGNQPQHF

abundance: few
v_gene: TRBV4-2
j_gene: TRBJ2-1
d_gene: -
CDR3nt: TGTGCCAGCAGCCAAGGGCCCGGTGAGCAGTTCTTC
CDR3aa: CASSQGPGEQFF

abundance: few
v_gene: TRBV18
j_gene: TRBJ1-5
d_gene: -
CDR3nt: TGTGCCAGCTCCACAGGGCCCAATCAGCCCCAGCATTTT
CDR3aa: CASSTGPNQPQHF

abundance: -
v_gene: TRBV7-9
j_gene: TRBJ2-5
d_gene: TRBD1
CDR3nt: TGTGCCAGCAGCACGGGGACAGGGGGCCCAGAAGAGACCCAGTACTTC
CDR3aa: CASSTGTGGPEETQYF

abundance: once
v_gene: TRBV15
j_gene: TRBJ1-2
d_gene: -
CDR3nt: TGTGCCACCAGCAGAGACAGGGAGTACTATGGCTACACCTTC
CDR3aa: CATSRDREYYGYTF

abundance: -
v_gene: TRBV11-2
j_gene: TRBJ1-1
d_gene: TRBD1
CDR3nt: TGTGCCAGCAGCCATCAGGGGGCTAGGGCTGAAGCTTTCTTT
CDR3aa: CASSHQGARAEAFF

abundance: -
v_gene: TRBV13
j_gene: TRBJ1-1
d_gene: -
CDR3nt: TGTGCCAGCAGCTTACGGGGGGCCTTGAACACTGAAGCTTTCTTT
CDR3aa: CASSLRGALNTEAFF

abundance: -
v_gene: TRBV7-7
j_gene: TRBJ2-3
d_gene: -
CDR3nt: TGTGCCAGCAGCATCGGGCCTCCAGATACGCAGTATTTT
CDR3aa: CASSIGPPDTQYF

abundance: -
v_gene: TRBV6-5
j_gene: TRBJ2-7
d_gene: TRBD1
CDR3nt: TGTGCCAGCAGACCCCCCGGGACAGAGACCTACGAGCAGTACTTC
CDR3aa: CASRPPGTETYEQYF

abundance: -
v_gene: TRBV5-1
j_gene: TRBJ2-1
d_gene: -
CDR3nt: TGCGCCAGCAACACGGGATCCCCCTACAATGAGCAGTTCTTC
CDR3aa: CASNTGSPYNEQFF

abundance: -
v_gene: TRBV10-3
j_gene: TRBJ2-5
d_gene: -
CDR3nt: TGTGCCATCAGGGCCCCCGGAGAGACCCAGTACTTC
CDR3aa: CAIRAPGETQYF